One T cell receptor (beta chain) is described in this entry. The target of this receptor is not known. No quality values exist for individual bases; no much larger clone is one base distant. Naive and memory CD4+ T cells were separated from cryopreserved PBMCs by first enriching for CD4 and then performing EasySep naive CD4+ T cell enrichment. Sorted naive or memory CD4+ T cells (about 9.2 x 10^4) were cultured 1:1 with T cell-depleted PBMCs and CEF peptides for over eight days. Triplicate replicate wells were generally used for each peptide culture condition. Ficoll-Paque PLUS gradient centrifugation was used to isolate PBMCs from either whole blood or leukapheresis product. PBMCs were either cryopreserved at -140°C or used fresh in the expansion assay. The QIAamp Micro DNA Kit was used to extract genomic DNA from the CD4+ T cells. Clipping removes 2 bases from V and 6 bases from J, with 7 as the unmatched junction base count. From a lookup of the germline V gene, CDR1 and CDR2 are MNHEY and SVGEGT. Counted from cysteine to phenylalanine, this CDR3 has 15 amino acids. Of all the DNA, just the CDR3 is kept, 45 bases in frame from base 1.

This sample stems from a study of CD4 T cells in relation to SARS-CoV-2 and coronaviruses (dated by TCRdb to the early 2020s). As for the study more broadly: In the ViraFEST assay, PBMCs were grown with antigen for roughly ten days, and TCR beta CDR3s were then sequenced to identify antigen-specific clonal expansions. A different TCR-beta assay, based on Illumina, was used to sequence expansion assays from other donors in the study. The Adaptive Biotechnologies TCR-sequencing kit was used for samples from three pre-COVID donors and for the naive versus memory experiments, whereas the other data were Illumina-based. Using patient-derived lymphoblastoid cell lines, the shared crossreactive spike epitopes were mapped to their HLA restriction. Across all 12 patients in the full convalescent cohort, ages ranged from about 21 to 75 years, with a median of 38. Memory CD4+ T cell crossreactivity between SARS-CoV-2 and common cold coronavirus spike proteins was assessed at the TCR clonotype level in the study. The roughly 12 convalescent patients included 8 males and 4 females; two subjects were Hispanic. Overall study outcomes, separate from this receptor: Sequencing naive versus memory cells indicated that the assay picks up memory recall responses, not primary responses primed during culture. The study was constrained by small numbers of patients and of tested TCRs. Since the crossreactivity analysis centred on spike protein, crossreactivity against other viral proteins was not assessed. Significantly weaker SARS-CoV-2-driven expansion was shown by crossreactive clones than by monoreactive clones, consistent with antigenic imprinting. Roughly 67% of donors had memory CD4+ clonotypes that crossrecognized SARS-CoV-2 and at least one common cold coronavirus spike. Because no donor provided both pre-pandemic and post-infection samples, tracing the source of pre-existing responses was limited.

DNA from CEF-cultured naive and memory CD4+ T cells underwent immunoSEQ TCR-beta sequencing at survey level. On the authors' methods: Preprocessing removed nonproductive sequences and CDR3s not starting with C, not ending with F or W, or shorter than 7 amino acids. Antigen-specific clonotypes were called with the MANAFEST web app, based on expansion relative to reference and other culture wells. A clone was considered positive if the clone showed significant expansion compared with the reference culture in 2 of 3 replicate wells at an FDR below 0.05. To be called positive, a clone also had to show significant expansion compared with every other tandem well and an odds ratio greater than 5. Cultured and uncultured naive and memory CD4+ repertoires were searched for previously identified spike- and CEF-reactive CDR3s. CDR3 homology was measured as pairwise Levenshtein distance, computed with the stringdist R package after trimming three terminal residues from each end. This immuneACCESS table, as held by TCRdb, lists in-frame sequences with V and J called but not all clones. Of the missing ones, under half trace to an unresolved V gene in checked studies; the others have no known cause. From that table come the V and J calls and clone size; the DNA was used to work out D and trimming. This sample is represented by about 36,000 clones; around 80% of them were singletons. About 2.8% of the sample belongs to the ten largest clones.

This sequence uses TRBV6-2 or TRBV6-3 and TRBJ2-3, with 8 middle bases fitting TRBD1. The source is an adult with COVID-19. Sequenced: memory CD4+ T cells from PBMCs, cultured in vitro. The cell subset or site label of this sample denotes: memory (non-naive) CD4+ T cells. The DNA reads TGTGCCAGCAGTTACCAGTCAGGGGGCTCGGATACGCAGTATTTT. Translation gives CASSYQSGGSDTQYF.